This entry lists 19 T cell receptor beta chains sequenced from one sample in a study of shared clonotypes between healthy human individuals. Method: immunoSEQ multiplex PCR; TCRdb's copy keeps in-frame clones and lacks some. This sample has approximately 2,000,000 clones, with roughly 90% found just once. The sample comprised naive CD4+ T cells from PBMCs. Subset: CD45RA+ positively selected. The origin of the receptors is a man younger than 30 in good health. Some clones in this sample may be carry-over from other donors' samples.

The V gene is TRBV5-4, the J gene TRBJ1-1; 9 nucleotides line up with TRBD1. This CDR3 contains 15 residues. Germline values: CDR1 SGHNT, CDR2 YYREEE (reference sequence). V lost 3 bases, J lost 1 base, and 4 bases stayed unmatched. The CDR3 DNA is TGTGCCAGCAGCTCCAAGACAGGGGGGAACACTGAAGCTTTCTTT. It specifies CASSSKTGGNTEAFF. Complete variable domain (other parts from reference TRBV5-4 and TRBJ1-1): ETGVTQSPTHLIKTRGQQVTLRCSSQSGHNTVSWYQQALGQGPQFIFQYYREEENGRGNFPPRFSGLQFPNYSSELNVNALELDDSALYLCASSSKTGGNTEAFFGQGTRLTVV.

The CDR3 spells CASSLDREETQYF. In DNA form, the CDR3 reads TGTGCCAGCAGCTTAGACAGGGAGGAGACCCAGTACTTC. V usage is TRBV7-8 and J usage is TRBJ2-5; tentative D call: TRBD1 (6 bases). There are 13 residues in the CDR3. Between the trimmed V and J ends, which lost 1 base and 5 bases, there was a span of 8 bases. Germline loops: CDR1 SGHVS, CDR2 FQNEAQ. The entire variable domain, with the rest obtained from reference TRBV7-8 and TRBJ2-5, is as follows: GAGVSQSPRYKVAKRGQDVALRCDPISGHVSLFWYQQALGQGPEFLTYFQNEAQLDKSGLPSDRFFAERPEGSVSTLKIQRTQQEDSAVYLCASSLDREETQYFGPGTRLLVL.

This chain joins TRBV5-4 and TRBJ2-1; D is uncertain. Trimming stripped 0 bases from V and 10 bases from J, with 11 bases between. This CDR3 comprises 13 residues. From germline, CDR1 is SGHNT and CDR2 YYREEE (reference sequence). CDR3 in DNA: TGTGCCAGCAGCTTGGTTCAGGATCAAGAGCAGTTCTTC. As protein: CASSLVQDQEQFF.

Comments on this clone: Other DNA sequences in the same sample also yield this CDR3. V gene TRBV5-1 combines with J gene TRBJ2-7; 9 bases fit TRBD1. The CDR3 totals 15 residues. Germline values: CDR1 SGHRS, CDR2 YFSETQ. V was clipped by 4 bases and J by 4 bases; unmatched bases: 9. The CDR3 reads CASSPAGTGSYEQYF. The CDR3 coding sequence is TGCGCCAGCAGCCCGGCGGGGACAGGGTCATACGAGCAGTACTTC.

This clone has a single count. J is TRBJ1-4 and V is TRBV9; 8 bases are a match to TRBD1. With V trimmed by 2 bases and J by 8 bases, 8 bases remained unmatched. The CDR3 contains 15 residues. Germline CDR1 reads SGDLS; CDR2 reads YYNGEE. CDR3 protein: CASSVQGAGREKLFF. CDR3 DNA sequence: TGTGCCAGCAGCGTTCAGGGGGCAGGTCGGGAAAAACTGTTTTTT.

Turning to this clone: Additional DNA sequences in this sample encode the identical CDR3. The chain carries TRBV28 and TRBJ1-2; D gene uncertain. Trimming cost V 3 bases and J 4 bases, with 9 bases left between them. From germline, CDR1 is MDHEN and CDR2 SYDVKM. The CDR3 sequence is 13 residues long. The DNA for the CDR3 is TGTGCCAGCAGTTTTAGGGCAGCCTATGGCTACACCTTC. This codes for CASSFRAAYGYTF.

DNA of the CDR3: TGTGCCAGCAGCCAAGATCCGGGACTAGCGGGAGGATCCTACGAGCAGTACTTC. This gives the protein CASSQDPGLAGGSYEQYF. This chain joins TRBV14 and TRBJ2-7; 15 nucleotides align to TRBD2. V shed 0 bases, J shed 1 base, and the junction held 4 bases outside the gene matches. The CDR3 spans 18 residues. The germline V gene encodes CDR1 SGHDN and CDR2 FVKESK.

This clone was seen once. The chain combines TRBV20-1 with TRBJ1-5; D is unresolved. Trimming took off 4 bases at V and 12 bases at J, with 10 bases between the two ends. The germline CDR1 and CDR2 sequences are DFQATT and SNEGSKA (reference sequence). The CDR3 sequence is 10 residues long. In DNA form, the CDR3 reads TGCAGTGCTATGTCTCGGATCCAGCATTTT. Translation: CSAMSRIQHF.

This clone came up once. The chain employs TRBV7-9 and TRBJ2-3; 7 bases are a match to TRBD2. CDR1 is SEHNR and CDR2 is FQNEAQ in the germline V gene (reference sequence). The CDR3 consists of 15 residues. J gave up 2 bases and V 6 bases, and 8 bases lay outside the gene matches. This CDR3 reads CASRRLAQDTDTQYF. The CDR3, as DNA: TGTGCCAGCAGGAGACTAGCCCAAGACACAGATACGCAGTATTTT. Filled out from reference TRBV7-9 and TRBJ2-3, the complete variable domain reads DTGVSQNPRHKITKRGQNVTFRCDPISEHNRLYWYRQTLGQGPEFLTYFQNEAQLEKSRLLSDRFSAERPKGSFSTLEIQRTEQGDSAMYLCASRRLAQDTDTQYFGPGTRLTVL.

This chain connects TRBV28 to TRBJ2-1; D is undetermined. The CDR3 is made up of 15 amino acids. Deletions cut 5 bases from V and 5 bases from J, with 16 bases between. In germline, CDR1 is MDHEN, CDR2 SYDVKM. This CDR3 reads CASSKDLSYNNEQFF. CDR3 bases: TGTGCCAGCAGTAAAGACTTATCCTACAACAATGAGCAGTTCTTC.

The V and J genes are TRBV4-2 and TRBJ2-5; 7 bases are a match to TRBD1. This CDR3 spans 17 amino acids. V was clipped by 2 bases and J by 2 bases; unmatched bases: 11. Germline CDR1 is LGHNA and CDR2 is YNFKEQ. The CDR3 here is CASSQQIDRAPQETQYF. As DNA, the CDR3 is TGTGCCAGCAGCCAACAGATAGACAGGGCCCCACAAGAGACCCAGTACTTC.

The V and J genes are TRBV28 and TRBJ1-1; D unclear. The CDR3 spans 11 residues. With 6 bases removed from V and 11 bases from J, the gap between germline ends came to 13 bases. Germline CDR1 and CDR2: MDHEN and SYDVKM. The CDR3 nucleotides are TGTGCCAGCAGGCATAGATTTCGCGCTTTCTTT. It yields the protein CASRHRFRAFF.

As DNA, the CDR3 is TGTGCCAGCAGCTTGACTAGCTTGGACAAAAACATTCAGTACTTC. This translates into CASSLTSLDKNIQYF. V is TRBV7-2 and J is TRBJ2-4; TRBD2 matches at 7 bases. Germline CDR1 reads SGHTA; CDR2 reads FQGNSA. This CDR3 is 15 amino acids long. V shed 3 bases, J shed 3 bases, and the junction held 5 bases outside the gene matches.

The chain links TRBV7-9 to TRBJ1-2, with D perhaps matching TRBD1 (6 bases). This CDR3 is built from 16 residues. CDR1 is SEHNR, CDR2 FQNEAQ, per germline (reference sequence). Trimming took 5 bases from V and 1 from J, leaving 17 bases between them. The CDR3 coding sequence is TGTGCCAGCAGCCCGGGTGCGGGGGCCCTTAACTATGGCTACACCTTC. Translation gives CASSPGAGALNYGYTF.

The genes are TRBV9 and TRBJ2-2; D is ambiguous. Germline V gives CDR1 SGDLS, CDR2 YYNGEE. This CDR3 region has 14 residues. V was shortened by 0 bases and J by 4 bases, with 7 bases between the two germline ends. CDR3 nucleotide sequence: TGTGCCAGCAGCGTAGCAGACCGCACCGGGGAGCTGTTTTTT. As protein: CASSVADRTGELFF. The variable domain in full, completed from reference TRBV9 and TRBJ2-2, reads DSGVTQTPKHLITATGQRVTLRCSPRSGDLSVYWYQQSLDQGLQFLIQYYNGEERAKGNILERFSAQQFPDLHSELNLSSLELGDSALYFCASSVADRTGELFFGEGSRLTVL.

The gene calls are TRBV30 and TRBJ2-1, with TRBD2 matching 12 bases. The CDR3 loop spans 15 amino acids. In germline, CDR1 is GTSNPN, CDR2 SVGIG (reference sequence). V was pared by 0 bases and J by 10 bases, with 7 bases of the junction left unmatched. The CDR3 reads CAWSVGTSGSKEQFF. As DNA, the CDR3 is TGTGCCTGGAGTGTAGGGACTAGCGGGTCAAAGGAGCAGTTCTTC.

CDR3 coding DNA: TGTGCCAGCAGACAAGGGACAGTTGGCTACGAGCAGTACTTC. Translation gives CASRQGTVGYEQYF. The rearrangement uses TRBV28 and TRBJ2-7; 7 positions agree with TRBD1. Germline loops: CDR1 MDHEN, CDR2 SYDVKM. Trimming at V came to 6 bases and at J to 3 bases, leaving 8 bases not matched to a gene. CDR3 size: 14 residues.

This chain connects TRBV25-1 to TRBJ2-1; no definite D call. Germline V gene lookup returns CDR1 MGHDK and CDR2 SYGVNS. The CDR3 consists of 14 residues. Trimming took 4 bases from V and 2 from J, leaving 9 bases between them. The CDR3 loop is CASSGFPTYNEQFF. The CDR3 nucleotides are TGTGCCAGCAGTGGTTTCCCGACCTACAATGAGCAGTTCTTC.

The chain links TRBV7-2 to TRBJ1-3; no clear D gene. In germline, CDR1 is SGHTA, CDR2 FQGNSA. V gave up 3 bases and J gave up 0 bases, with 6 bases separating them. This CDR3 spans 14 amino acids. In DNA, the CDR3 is TGTGCCAGCAGCTTTGACAACTCTGGAAACACCATATATTTT. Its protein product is CASSFDNSGNTIYF.